This is a list of T cell receptor beta chains from one sample in a study of memory CD8 T cells in hepatitis C reinfection. TCRdb keeps only in-frame clones here, not all; method: immunoSEQ multiplex PCR. The sample lists around 45,000 clones, about 88% occurring once. Sequences were obtained from naive CD8+ T cells sorted from blood. These receptors were taken from a young man with hepatitis C virus infection. The CDR3 runs from the conserved cysteine through the conserved F or W. Fields, in order: clone size, V gene, D gene, J gene, CDR3 DNA, CDR3 protein. The D gene is left open where the match is weak. Clone size, where shown, is once, few, many, or a class for clones that have expanded.

.	TRBV6-1	.	TRBJ1-1	TGTGCCAGCAGACGGGCCGAGCGGACTGAAGCTTTCTTT	CASRRAERTEAFF
.	TRBV13	TRBD1	TRBJ1-2	TGTGCCAGCAGCTCCCACCCCTTGACAGGGGAAATCTATGGCTACACCTTC	CASSSHPLTGEIYGYTF
.	TRBV6-6	TRBD1	TRBJ1-3	TGTGCCAGCAGTTCCAGTCAGGGGGCTGGAAACACCATATATTTT	CASSSSQGAGNTIYF
.	TRBV29-1	.	TRBJ2-3	TGCAGCGTGGACCGGAGGGGCTCACTCTCCACAGATACGCAGTATTTT	CSVDRRGSLSTDTQYF
.	TRBV27	.	TRBJ2-7	TGTGCCAGCAGTTCGGGGGACGAGCAGTACTTC	CASSSGDEQYF
.	TRBV19	.	TRBJ2-1	TGTGCCAGCACCTTAGGGGCAAGGTCCTACAATGAGCAGTTCTTC	CASTLGARSYNEQFF
.	TRBV19	.	TRBJ1-1	TGTGCCAGTAGTTCCCCGGGTGGGAACACTGAAGCTTTCTTT	CASSSPGGNTEAFF
.	TRBV2	.	TRBJ2-1	TGTGCCAGCAGTATGGAGAATGAGCAGTTCTTC	CASSMENEQFF
once	TRBV7-9	TRBD2	TRBJ2-2	TGTGCCAGCCGCGGGACTACGAACACCGGGGAGCTGTTTTTT	CASRGTTNTGELFF
.	TRBV7-9	.	TRBJ1-1	TGTGCCAGCAGCTTAGGGCAGAACACTGAAGCTTTCTTT	CASSLGQNTEAFF
.	TRBV9	.	TRBJ2-3	TGTGCCAGCAGCGTTCAAGATACTAGCACAGATACGCAGTATTTT	CASSVQDTSTDTQYF